These T cell receptor beta chains were read from a single sample in a study of patients and donors after allogeneic stem cell transplantation. MiXCR, run by TCRdb on the RT-PCR reads, gives a single entry per CDR3 protein. The repertoire consists of about 230,000 distinct CDR3 sequences, with approximately 14% occurring once and the leading ten covering around 10%. Sequencing was done on a sample of blood, either unsorted or a sorted T cell fraction (not recorded which). These receptors all stem from a human donor who was either an allogeneic HSCT recipient or a stem cell or donor lymphocyte infusion donor (not recorded which). It is not recorded whose cells these are; they may come from a transplant donor. CDR3s include the opening cysteine and the closing phenylalanine or tryptophan. D genes are given only for firm matches. Only part of the rows carry a size: once, few, many, or a class if the clone is expanded.

cdr3_nt: TGTGCCAGCAGCCCCGGACTGGTGGCGAACAATGAGCAGTTCTTC
cdr3_aa: CASSPGLVANNEQFF
cdr3_length: 15
j_call: TRBJ2-1
clone_size: few
d_call: .
v_call: TRBV11-2

cdr3_nt: TGCGCCAGCAGCCAGGGCGGGACAAGCTCCTACGAGCAGTACTTC
cdr3_aa: CASSQGGTSSYEQYF
cdr3_length: 15
j_call: TRBJ2-7
clone_size: many
d_call: .
v_call: TRBV4-1

cdr3_nt: TGTGCCAGCAGTATGGGACTAGTTCCTAAAGAGACCCAGTACTTC
cdr3_aa: CASSMGLVPKETQYF
cdr3_length: 15
j_call: TRBJ2-5
clone_size: .
d_call: TRBD2
v_call: TRBV2

cdr3_nt: TGTGCCAGCAGACTAGCGGGCGCCTACAATGAGCAGTTCTTC
cdr3_aa: CASRLAGAYNEQFF
cdr3_length: 14
j_call: TRBJ2-1
clone_size: once
d_call: TRBD2
v_call: TRBV19

cdr3_nt: TGCAGTGCTAGTCCCCGCACGGGACAGGGTTATTCACCCCTCCACTTT
cdr3_aa: CSASPRTGQGYSPLHF
cdr3_length: 16
j_call: TRBJ1-6
clone_size: .
d_call: TRBD1
v_call: TRBV20-1

cdr3_nt: TGCAGCTACAAGACTAGCGGCTTTTACAATGAGCAGTTCTTC
cdr3_aa: CSYKTSGFYNEQFF
cdr3_length: 14
j_call: TRBJ2-1
clone_size: few
d_call: TRBD2
v_call: TRBV20-1

cdr3_nt: TGTGCCAGCAGCCACATCATAGCGGGAATGGAGACCCAGTACTTC
cdr3_aa: CASSHIIAGMETQYF
cdr3_length: 15
j_call: TRBJ2-5
clone_size: .
d_call: TRBD2
v_call: TRBV14

cdr3_nt: TGCAGTGCTAGACCGGCGGGGGATCTCTTTTCCTCCTACGAGCAGTACTTC
cdr3_aa: CSARPAGDLFSSYEQYF
cdr3_length: 17
j_call: TRBJ2-7
clone_size: few
d_call: TRBD2
v_call: TRBV20-1

cdr3_nt: TGCGCCAGCAGCCAAGATCTGGGACCCTACTATGGCTACACCTTC
cdr3_aa: CASSQDLGPYYGYTF
cdr3_length: 15
j_call: TRBJ1-2
clone_size: many
d_call: .
v_call: TRBV4-1

cdr3_nt: TGTGCCTGGAGTGTTGGGCAGGGGGCACCTGGCTACACCTTC
cdr3_aa: CAWSVGQGAPGYTF
cdr3_length: 14
j_call: TRBJ1-2
clone_size: few
d_call: TRBD1
v_call: TRBV30

cdr3_nt: TGTGCCAGCAGGGGGGAGGGGAGGAGCAATCAGCCCCAGCATTTT
cdr3_aa: CASRGEGRSNQPQHF
cdr3_length: 15
j_call: TRBJ1-5
clone_size: .
d_call: .
v_call: TRBV4-2

cdr3_nt: TGCAGCGTTGCCAGTAACACAGATACGCAGTATTTT
cdr3_aa: CSVASNTDTQYF
cdr3_length: 12
j_call: TRBJ2-3
clone_size: many
d_call: .
v_call: TRBV29-1

cdr3_nt: TGCGCCAGCAGCCCACATACGATGGGGACCCAGTACTTC
cdr3_aa: CASSPHTMGTQYF
cdr3_length: 13
j_call: TRBJ2-5
clone_size: few
d_call: .
v_call: TRBV4-3

cdr3_nt: TGTGCCAGCAGTTACGGCGGGGGGGCCTACACCTTC
cdr3_aa: CASSYGGGAYTF
cdr3_length: 12
j_call: TRBJ1-2
clone_size: .
d_call: .
v_call: TRBV6-5

cdr3_nt: TGTGCCAGCTCAACCCCGAAGGGAGCGAACACCGGGGAGCTGTTTTTT
cdr3_aa: CASSTPKGANTGELFF
cdr3_length: 16
j_call: TRBJ2-2
clone_size: .
d_call: .
v_call: TRBV27

cdr3_nt: TGTGCCAGCAACAAAAAATTAACAGGGATGAGAGATGGCTACACCTTC
cdr3_aa: CASNKKLTGMRDGYTF
cdr3_length: 16
j_call: TRBJ1-2
clone_size: many
d_call: .
v_call: TRBV28

cdr3_nt: TGTGCCAGCAGTGAACTCCGAGGGGCGGGTGAGCAGTTCTTC
cdr3_aa: CASSELRGAGEQFF
cdr3_length: 14
j_call: TRBJ2-1
clone_size: .
d_call: .
v_call: TRBV6-1

cdr3_nt: TGCAGTGCAGACCCCGGGACAAACACTGAAGCTTTCTTT
cdr3_aa: CSADPGTNTEAFF
cdr3_length: 13
j_call: TRBJ1-1
clone_size: few
d_call: .
v_call: TRBV20-1

cdr3_nt: TGCAGTGCTAGTTGGTGGGGGGGCCCTATAGTCGGTGATACGCAGTATTTT
cdr3_aa: CSASWWGGPIVGDTQYF
cdr3_length: 17
j_call: TRBJ2-3
clone_size: many
d_call: .
v_call: TRBV20-1

cdr3_nt: TGTGCCAGCTCACGCTCCTCTAGCGGGAGTGGGAATGAGCAGTTCTTC
cdr3_aa: CASSRSSSGSGNEQFF
cdr3_length: 16
j_call: TRBJ2-1
clone_size: few
d_call: TRBD2
v_call: TRBV18

cdr3_nt: TGTGCCAGCAGTCTGAGGGACGCTGGCTACACCTTC
cdr3_aa: CASSLRDAGYTF
cdr3_length: 12
j_call: TRBJ1-2
clone_size: many
d_call: .
v_call: TRBV12-3/TRBV12-4

cdr3_nt: TGCAGTGCTGTCAACCGGGACAGCTGGGGGGACACTGAAGCTTTCTTT
cdr3_aa: CSAVNRDSWGDTEAFF
cdr3_length: 16
j_call: TRBJ1-1
clone_size: many
d_call: TRBD1
v_call: TRBV20-1

cdr3_nt: TGTGCCAGCAGCCTTCCGGGACTAGCGGGAGGGTATCAGTTCTTC
cdr3_aa: CASSLPGLAGGYQFF
cdr3_length: 15
j_call: TRBJ2-1
clone_size: .
d_call: TRBD2
v_call: TRBV14

cdr3_nt: TGTGCCTGGGGCCCCAGAGAGAACACTGAAGCTTTCTTT
cdr3_aa: CAWGPRENTEAFF
cdr3_length: 13
j_call: TRBJ1-1
clone_size: few
d_call: .
v_call: TRBV30

cdr3_nt: TGCGCCAGCAGCCGCGGGGACAGGGCTAACTATGGCTACACCTTC
cdr3_aa: CASSRGDRANYGYTF
cdr3_length: 15
j_call: TRBJ1-2
clone_size: many
d_call: TRBD1
v_call: TRBV4-3

cdr3_nt: TGTGCCAGTCAACTGCGGGGGGGGAGCGGCGAGCAGTACTTC
cdr3_aa: CASQLRGGSGEQYF
cdr3_length: 14
j_call: TRBJ2-7
clone_size: many
d_call: TRBD2
v_call: TRBV19

cdr3_nt: TGTGCCAGCAGCCAAGCTCCGGGGGGTTCCTACGAGCAGTACTTC
cdr3_aa: CASSQAPGGSYEQYF
cdr3_length: 15
j_call: TRBJ2-7
clone_size: .
d_call: TRBD2
v_call: TRBV3-1

cdr3_nt: TGTGCCAGCAGCATTAGGGGTGGGGGAGTGCAGTATTTT
cdr3_aa: CASSIRGGGVQYF
cdr3_length: 13
j_call: TRBJ2-3
clone_size: many
d_call: .
v_call: TRBV12-3/TRBV12-4

cdr3_nt: TGCGCCAGCAGTCAATCGAGGGACAGGGACAATGAGCAGTTCTTC
cdr3_aa: CASSQSRDRDNEQFF
cdr3_length: 15
j_call: TRBJ2-1
clone_size: .
d_call: TRBD1
v_call: TRBV23-1

cdr3_nt: TGCAGTGCTAGTGGAGGGCAGGGAACGGAAAAACTGTTTTTT
cdr3_aa: CSASGGQGTEKLFF
cdr3_length: 14
j_call: TRBJ1-4
clone_size: few
d_call: .
v_call: TRBV20-1

cdr3_nt: TGCGCCAGCAGCTTGGAGCAGGGGTACGAGCAGTACTTC
cdr3_aa: CASSLEQGYEQYF
cdr3_length: 13
j_call: TRBJ2-7
clone_size: many
d_call: .
v_call: TRBV5-1

cdr3_nt: TGCGCCAGCAGCTTGGCCCAACGGGGGAACGAGCAGTACTTC
cdr3_aa: CASSLAQRGNEQYF
cdr3_length: 14
j_call: TRBJ2-7
clone_size: many
d_call: .
v_call: TRBV5-1

cdr3_nt: TGTGCCAGCAGTTACTTGACTGGACAGGGGGTTGGAATGAACACTGAAGCTTTCTTT
cdr3_aa: CASSYLTGQGVGMNTEAFF
cdr3_length: 19
j_call: TRBJ1-1
clone_size: .
d_call: TRBD1
v_call: TRBV6-2/TRBV6-3

cdr3_nt: TGCGCCAGCAGCTTGGATGGGGGCAGGTTAACAGATACGCAGTATTTT
cdr3_aa: CASSLDGGRLTDTQYF
cdr3_length: 16
j_call: TRBJ2-3
clone_size: many
d_call: .
v_call: TRBV5-1

cdr3_nt: TGTGCCAGCACCCTGTACGGTCCCCTCTCTGGGGCCAACGTCCTGACTTTC
cdr3_aa: CASTLYGPLSGANVLTF
cdr3_length: 17
j_call: TRBJ2-6
clone_size: .
d_call: .
v_call: TRBV5-8

cdr3_nt: TGTGCCAGCAGTTTAGCGGGGCGAGCTAGCACAGATACGCAGTATTTT
cdr3_aa: CASSLAGRASTDTQYF
cdr3_length: 16
j_call: TRBJ2-3
clone_size: few
d_call: TRBD2
v_call: TRBV6-5

cdr3_nt: TGTGCCAGCAGTGAATCATCAGGGGGGCGGACCGGCTACACCTTC
cdr3_aa: CASSESSGGRTGYTF
cdr3_length: 15
j_call: TRBJ1-2
clone_size: .
d_call: TRBD1
v_call: TRBV6-1

cdr3_nt: TGTGCCACCAGCATAAGCAACAGGGGGAATGAAAAACTGTTTTTT
cdr3_aa: CATSISNRGNEKLFF
cdr3_length: 15
j_call: TRBJ1-4
clone_size: .
d_call: TRBD1
v_call: TRBV15

cdr3_nt: TGTGCCAGCTCACCGACGGCGGACGAGCAGTACTTC
cdr3_aa: CASSPTADEQYF
cdr3_length: 12
j_call: TRBJ2-7
clone_size: many
d_call: .
v_call: TRBV18

cdr3_nt: TGTGCCAGCAGCTTGATCGCAAACAATGAGCAGTTCTTC
cdr3_aa: CASSLIANNEQFF
cdr3_length: 13
j_call: TRBJ2-1
clone_size: few
d_call: .
v_call: TRBV5-4

cdr3_nt: TGTGCCTGGAACCCGGGGAATGAGCAGTTCTTC
cdr3_aa: CAWNPGNEQFF
cdr3_length: 11
j_call: TRBJ2-1
clone_size: many
d_call: .
v_call: TRBV30

cdr3_nt: TGCAGTGCAAGACAGGGAAGGGAGACCCAGTACTTC
cdr3_aa: CSARQGRETQYF
cdr3_length: 12
j_call: TRBJ2-5
clone_size: few
d_call: TRBD1
v_call: TRBV20-1

cdr3_nt: TGTGCCAGCAGCTTAGCAGGACAAAACACCGGGGAGCTGTTTTTT
cdr3_aa: CASSLAGQNTGELFF
cdr3_length: 15
j_call: TRBJ2-2
clone_size: .
d_call: .
v_call: TRBV5-5

cdr3_nt: TGCGCCAGCAGCCAAGATTGGAGACAGAATCGATTTAACTATGGCTACACCTTC
cdr3_aa: CASSQDWRQNRFNYGYTF
cdr3_length: 18
j_call: TRBJ1-2
clone_size: many
d_call: .
v_call: TRBV4-3

cdr3_nt: TGCGCCAGCAGCCAAGATGCGGGAGGCGGCGGCGAAAAACTGTTTTTT
cdr3_aa: CASSQDAGGGGEKLFF
cdr3_length: 16
j_call: TRBJ1-4
clone_size: few
d_call: .
v_call: TRBV4-3

cdr3_nt: TGTGCCAGCAGGATGGACGGCTACTACGAGCAGTACTTC
cdr3_aa: CASRMDGYYEQYF
cdr3_length: 13
j_call: TRBJ2-7
clone_size: .
d_call: .
v_call: TRBV2

cdr3_nt: TGTGCCAGCCGTCCGGGCGCCGGGTACACTGAAGCTTTCTTT
cdr3_aa: CASRPGAGYTEAFF
cdr3_length: 14
j_call: TRBJ1-1
clone_size: few
d_call: .
v_call: TRBV6-1

cdr3_nt: TGTGCCAGCAGCGTAGGAGGAACCTCGGAGACCCAGTACTTC
cdr3_aa: CASSVGGTSETQYF
cdr3_length: 14
j_call: TRBJ2-5
clone_size: .
d_call: .
v_call: TRBV9

cdr3_nt: TGTGCCAGCAGTCTCTACCATGGACAGTACCAAGAGACCCAGTACTTC
cdr3_aa: CASSLYHGQYQETQYF
cdr3_length: 16
j_call: TRBJ2-5
clone_size: few
d_call: .
v_call: TRBV12-3/TRBV12-4

cdr3_nt: TGCGCCAGCAGCCCCCAAAGGAGTTTGGGCAATGAGCAGTTCTTC
cdr3_aa: CASSPQRSLGNEQFF
cdr3_length: 15
j_call: TRBJ2-1
clone_size: few
d_call: .
v_call: TRBV5-1

cdr3_nt: TGTGCCAGCAGCGTAGGGCCTACCCAAGAGACCCAGTACTTC
cdr3_aa: CASSVGPTQETQYF
cdr3_length: 14
j_call: TRBJ2-5
clone_size: .
d_call: .
v_call: TRBV9

cdr3_nt: TGTGCCAGCAGCCTAACGGGACTAGCGGGAGTACATGAGCAGTTCTTC
cdr3_aa: CASSLTGLAGVHEQFF
cdr3_length: 16
j_call: TRBJ2-1
clone_size: .
d_call: TRBD2
v_call: TRBV3-1

cdr3_nt: TGTGCCAGCAGTTTTGGCGTGGAAGCTTTCTTT
cdr3_aa: CASSFGVEAFF
cdr3_length: 11
j_call: TRBJ1-1
clone_size: few
d_call: .
v_call: TRBV12-3/TRBV12-4

cdr3_nt: TGTGCCCCCGGGCAAGGGGGCTCTGGGGCCAACGTCCTGACTTTC
cdr3_aa: CAPGQGGSGANVLTF
cdr3_length: 15
j_call: TRBJ2-6
clone_size: .
d_call: .
v_call: TRBV24-1

cdr3_nt: TGTGCCAGTAGTATCGGACAGCCTGAAAAACTGTTTTTT
cdr3_aa: CASSIGQPEKLFF
cdr3_length: 13
j_call: TRBJ1-4
clone_size: few
d_call: .
v_call: TRBV19

cdr3_nt: TGTGCCAGCAGTTTAGCGCGGGGGCCCGGTGAAAAACTGTTTTTT
cdr3_aa: CASSLARGPGEKLFF
cdr3_length: 15
j_call: TRBJ1-4
clone_size: .
d_call: .
v_call: TRBV12-3/TRBV12-4

cdr3_nt: TGCAGTGCTAGCCCCGGGAGAGGCAATCAGCCCCAGCATTTT
cdr3_aa: CSASPGRGNQPQHF
cdr3_length: 14
j_call: TRBJ1-5
clone_size: .
d_call: .
v_call: TRBV20-1